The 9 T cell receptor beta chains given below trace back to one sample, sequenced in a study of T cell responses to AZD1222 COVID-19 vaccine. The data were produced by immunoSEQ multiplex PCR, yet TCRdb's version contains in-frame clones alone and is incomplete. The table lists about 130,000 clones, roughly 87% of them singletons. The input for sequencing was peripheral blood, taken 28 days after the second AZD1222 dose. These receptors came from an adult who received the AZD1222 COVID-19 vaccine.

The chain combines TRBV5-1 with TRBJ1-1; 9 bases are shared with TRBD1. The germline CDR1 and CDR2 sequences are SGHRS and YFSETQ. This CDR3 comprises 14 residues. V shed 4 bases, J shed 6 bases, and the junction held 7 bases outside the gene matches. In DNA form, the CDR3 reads TGCGCCAGCAGCGCCGGGACAGGGTTGTCTGAAGCTTTCTTT. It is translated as CASSAGTGLSEAFF. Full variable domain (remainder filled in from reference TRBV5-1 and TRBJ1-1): KAGVTQTPRYLIKTRGQQVTLSCSPISGHRSVSWYQQTPGQGLQFLFEYFSETQRNKGNFPGRFSGRQFSNSRSEMNVSTLELGDSALYLCASSAGTGLSEAFFGQGTRLTVV.

CDR3 region: CASPRGTGNHGYTF. CDR3 DNA: TGTGCCAGCCCCAGAGGGACAGGGAACCATGGCTACACCTTC. The gene calls are TRBV2 and TRBJ1-2; 9 bases line up with TRBD1. The CDR3 extends over 14 amino acids. In germline, CDR1 is SNHLY, CDR2 FYNNEI. Trimming cost V 8 bases and J 6 bases; bases outside gene matches: 10. Full variable domain (outside the CDR3, taken from reference TRBV2 and TRBJ1-2): EPEVTQTPSHQVTQMGQEVILRCVPISNHLYFYWYRQILGQKVEFLVSFYNNEISEKSEIFDDQFSVERPDGSNFTLKIRSTKLEDSAMYFCASPRGTGNHGYTFGSGTRLTVV.

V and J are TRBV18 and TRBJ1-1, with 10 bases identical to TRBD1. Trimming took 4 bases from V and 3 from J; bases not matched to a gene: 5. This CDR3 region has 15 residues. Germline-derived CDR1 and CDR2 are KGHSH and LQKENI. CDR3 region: CASSLGQGWDTEAFF. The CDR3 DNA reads TGTGCCAGCTCACTGGGACAGGGGTGGGACACTGAAGCTTTCTTT. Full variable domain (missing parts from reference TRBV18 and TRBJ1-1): NAGVMQNPRHLVRRRGQEARLRCSPMKGHSHVYWYRQLPEEGLKFMVYLQKENIIDESGMPKERFSAEFPKEGPSILRIQQVVRGDSAAYFCASSLGQGWDTEAFFGQGTRLTVV.

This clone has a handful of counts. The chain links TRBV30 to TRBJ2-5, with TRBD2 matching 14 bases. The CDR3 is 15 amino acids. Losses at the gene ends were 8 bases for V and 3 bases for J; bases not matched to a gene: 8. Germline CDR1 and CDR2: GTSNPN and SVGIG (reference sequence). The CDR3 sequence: CAKTSGLAGEETQYF. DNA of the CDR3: TGTGCCAAGACCTCGGGACTAGCGGGAGAAGAGACCCAGTACTTC.

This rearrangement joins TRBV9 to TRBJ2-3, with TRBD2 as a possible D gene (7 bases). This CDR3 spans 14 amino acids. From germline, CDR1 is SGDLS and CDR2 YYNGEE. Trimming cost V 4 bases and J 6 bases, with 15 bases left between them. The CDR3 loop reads CASSRGGSGDTQYF. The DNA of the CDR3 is TGTGCCAGCAGCAGGGGGGGCTCTGGGGATACGCAGTATTTT.

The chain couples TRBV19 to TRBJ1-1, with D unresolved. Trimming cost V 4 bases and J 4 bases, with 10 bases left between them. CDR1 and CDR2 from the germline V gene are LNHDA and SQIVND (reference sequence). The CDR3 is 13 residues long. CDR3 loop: CASSTPRSTEAFF. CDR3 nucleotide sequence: TGTGCCAGTAGTACCCCACGAAGCACTGAAGCTTTCTTT.

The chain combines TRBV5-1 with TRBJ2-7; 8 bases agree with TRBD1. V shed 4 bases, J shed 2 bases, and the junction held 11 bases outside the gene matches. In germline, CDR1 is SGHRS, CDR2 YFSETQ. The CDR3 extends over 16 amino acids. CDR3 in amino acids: CASSPAGQGATYEQYF. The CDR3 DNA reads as TGCGCCAGCAGCCCCGCGGGTCAGGGGGCAACCTACGAGCAGTACTTC.

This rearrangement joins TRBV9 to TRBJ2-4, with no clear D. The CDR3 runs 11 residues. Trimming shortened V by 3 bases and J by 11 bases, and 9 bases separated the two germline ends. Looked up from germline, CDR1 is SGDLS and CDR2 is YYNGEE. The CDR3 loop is CASSAGYVQYF. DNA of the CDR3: TGTGCCAGCAGCGCCGGATATGTTCAGTACTTC. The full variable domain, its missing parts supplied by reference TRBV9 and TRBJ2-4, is DSGVTQTPKHLITATGQRVTLRCSPRSGDLSVYWYQQSLDQGLQFLIQYYNGEERAKGNILERFSAQQFPDLHSELNLSSLELGDSALYFCASSAGYVQYFGAGTRLSVL.

CDR3 sequence reads: CASSDRKGGDQPQHF. The CDR3 coding sequence is TGTGCCAGCAGTGACCGCAAGGGGGGGGACCAGCCCCAGCATTTT. This chain connects TRBV6-1 to TRBJ1-5, with a possible D match to TRBD1 (6 bases). Trimming cost V 3 bases and J 7 bases, with 16 bases left between them. There are 15 residues in the CDR3. CDR1 is MNHNS, CDR2 SASEGT, per germline.